This T cell receptor beta chain was documented in a study of CD8+ T cells in alopecia areata. Worth noting for this clone: Antigen specificity is unknown.

This sample's treatment: oral pan-JAK inhibitor, 5-10 mg twice daily. The investigators collected lesional scalp punch biopsies and peripheral blood from alopecia areata patients. Sorted out of PBMCs were CD4+ T cells and CD8+ T cells. The germline V gene encodes CDR1 PRHDT and CDR2 FYEKMQ (reference sequence). The CDR3 runs 19 residues. The V segment lost 1 base and the J segment 2 bases; nucleotides outside the gene matches: 8. Isolated RNA was reverse transcribed into cDNA used as the sequencing template. Clones were read by immunoSEQ multiplex PCR, and TCRdb kept only the in-frame ones, dropping some. Here the sample spans 110,000 to 150,000 clones, about four fifths being singletons. Study outcomes and limitations: One nonresponder makes the tie between baseline CD8+ expansion and response uncertain. Affected scalp, especially in alopecia totalis/universalis, had a higher clonality than normal scalp did.

Here the sequenced sample was CD8+ T cells sorted from blood, taken at week 4, from a patient treated with tofacitinib. The TCR originated in a human donor with alopecia areata. The chain carries TRBV13 and TRBJ2-3, with 14 nucleotides matching TRBD2. DNA for the CDR3: TGTGCCAGCAGCTTAGATGGGACTAGCGGGGGAGAGTACACAGATACGCAGTATTTT. Encoded protein: CASSLDGTSGGEYTDTQYF.